This TCR beta chain was profiled in a study of blood T cell repertoires in COVID-19. The overall study: The origin of the acute and convalescent COVID-19 samples was the United States, Italy and Spain.

As handled by the study authors: Amplification of reference gene primers provided the estimated nucleated cell counts. Clones were sequenced by immunoSEQ multiplex PCR, and TCRdb holds only the in-frame ones, with some missing. From that table come the V and J calls and clone size; the DNA was used to work out D and trimming. The table shows 220,000 or so clones, with around 87% occurring only once. Exposed participants came across a COVID-19 case within 2 weeks before study entry. Trimming removed 4 bases from V and 8 bases from J; junction bases left unmatched: 6. Germline CDR1 reads MNHEY; CDR2 reads SMNVEV (reference sequence). The CDR3 has 15 residues.

The receptor's source is a young man who had been exposed to COVID-19. Sequenced: PBMCs or T cells enriched from blood (not recorded which). The J gene is TRBJ2-1, the V gene TRBV27; 12 nucleotides line up with TRBD2. CDR3 amino acids: CASSSWTSGAHEQFF. In DNA form, the CDR3 reads TGTGCCAGCAGTTCGTGGACTAGCGGGGCCCATGAGCAGTTCTTC.